Listed here is a single T cell receptor (beta chain). This clonotype has at least ten counts. This receptor's antigen is unknown. No much larger clone is present one base from it, and per-base qualities are unavailable. TCR cDNA was synthesized by 5'RACE template switching, through which a universal primer site and unique molecular identifiers were introduced. Priming for cDNA synthesis came from both the TCR alpha and TCR beta constant segments. Libraries were amplified in two PCR steps, with sample barcodes and sequencing adapters added in the second step. Sequencing of libraries was done on Illumina HiSeq 2500 (2x100 bp) or NovaSeq (2x150 bp). On the authors' methods: MIGEC was used to demultiplex reads and collapse the reads into UMI consensus sequences, and MiXCR was used for V(D)J alignment. Vaccine-responding clonotypes were identified with edgeR using replicate PBMC samples, with FDR below 0.01 and a log2 fold change above 5 up to day 15 being required. Each bulk clonotype was labeled CD4 or CD8 based on which sequenced repertoire, CD4 or CD8, contained the clonotype at higher abundance. TCRdb trimmed the raw reads at Q25, called clones with MiXCR and kept productive beta chains. Rows merge per CDR3 protein into single entries with the most common DNA and genes. The authors' filters were not applied to this entry. Here the sample has 95,000 to 150,000 distinct CDR3 sequences; 6.5% to 8% occur a single time. Roughly 2.6% of the sample lies in the top ten.

The CDR3 has 14 amino acids, counting the end cysteine and phenylalanine. Just CDR3 DNA is preserved here, 42 bases in frame from base 1. Relative to germline, V is 4 bases shorter and J is 3 bases shorter, with 12 bases between their ends. CDR1 MNHEY and CDR2 SMNVEV were looked up in the germline V gene (reference sequence). Sample treatment or condition, as interpreted from the label and publication: live attenuated yellow fever vaccine strain. PBMCs were isolated from peripheral blood using a standard Ficoll-Paque protocol. CD4 and CD8 T-cell fractions were isolated with Dynabeads CD4 and CD8 positive selection kits. TriZol was used to extract RNA from bulk PBMCs, from CD4 and CD8 fractions, and from dextramer-positive and dextramer-negative fractions. The sample originates from a study of T cells after yellow fever vaccination (dated by TCRdb to the late 2010s). A note on the overall study: The SMART-Seq v4 Ultra Low Input RNA kit was used to prepare libraries from fractions with low cell numbers. Blood was drawn at multiple timepoints before and after primary and secondary immunization, with bulk PBMC replicates and cell subsets isolated. To follow T-cell clones before and after both primary and booster YFV17D yellow fever vaccination, bulk TCR alpha and beta repertoires underwent longitudinal sequencing. Two healthy male donors, one aged 18 to 29 and one aged 30 to 40 years, made up the cohort. The study at large found these results: FACS-sorted repertoires could contain abundant contaminating clonotypes from the bulk population, so computational filtering was required. Compared with the primary T-cell response, the secondary T-cell response was weaker but faster, peaking on day 5 rather than day 15. Because only two donors were included in the study, the extent to which the findings can be generalized is limited. Most clones expanded after primary vaccination (96% of CD4 and approximately 86% of CD8) were re-detected after the booster, suggesting that broad memory maintenance occurred. A small share of clonotypes occurred in both CD4 and CD8 compartments, likely arising from convergent recombination.

Rearrangement joined TRBV27 to TRBJ1-2; the D gene cannot be resolved reliably. The clonotype originates from a man aged 18 to 35 who received the YFV17D yellow fever vaccine. The sample in question was CD4+ T cells sorted from PBMCs, obtained 10 to 11 days after the first yellow fever vaccination. The CDR3 sequence is CASSSNQDYYGYTF. DNA sequence: TGTGCCAGCAGTTCCAACCAGGACTACTATGGCTACACCTTC.